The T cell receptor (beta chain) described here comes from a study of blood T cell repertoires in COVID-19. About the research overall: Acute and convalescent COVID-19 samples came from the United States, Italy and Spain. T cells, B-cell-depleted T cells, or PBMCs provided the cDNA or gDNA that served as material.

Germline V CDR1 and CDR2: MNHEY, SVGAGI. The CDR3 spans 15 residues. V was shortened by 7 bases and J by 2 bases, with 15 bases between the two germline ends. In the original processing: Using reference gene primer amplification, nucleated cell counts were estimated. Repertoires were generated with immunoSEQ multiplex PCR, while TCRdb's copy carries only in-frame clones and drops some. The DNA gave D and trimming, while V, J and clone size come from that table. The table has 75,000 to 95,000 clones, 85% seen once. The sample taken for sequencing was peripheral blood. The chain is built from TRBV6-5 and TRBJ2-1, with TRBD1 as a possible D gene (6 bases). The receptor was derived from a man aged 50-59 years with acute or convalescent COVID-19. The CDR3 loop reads CASINRDTTYNEQFF. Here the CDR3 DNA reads TGTGCCAGCATCAATCGGGACACTACCTACAATGAGCAGTTCTTC.